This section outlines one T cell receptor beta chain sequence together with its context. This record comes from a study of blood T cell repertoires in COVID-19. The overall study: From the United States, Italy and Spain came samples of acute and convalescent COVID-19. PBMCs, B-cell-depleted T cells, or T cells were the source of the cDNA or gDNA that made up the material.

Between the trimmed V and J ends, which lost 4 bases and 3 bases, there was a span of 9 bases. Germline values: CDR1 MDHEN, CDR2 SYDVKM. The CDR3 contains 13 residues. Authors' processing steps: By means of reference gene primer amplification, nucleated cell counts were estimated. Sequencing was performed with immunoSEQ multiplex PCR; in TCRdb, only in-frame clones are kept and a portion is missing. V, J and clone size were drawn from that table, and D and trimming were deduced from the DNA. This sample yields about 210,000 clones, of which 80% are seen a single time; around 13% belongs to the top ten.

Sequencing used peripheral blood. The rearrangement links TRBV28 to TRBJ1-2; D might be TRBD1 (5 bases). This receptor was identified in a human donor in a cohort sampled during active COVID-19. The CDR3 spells CASSSGYHYGYTF. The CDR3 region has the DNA TGTGCCAGCAGTTCAGGGTACCACTATGGCTACACCTTC.